Below are 29 T cell receptor beta chains sequenced from a single sample in a study of T cells expressing NK-cell markers. From its re-call of the 5' RACE reads, TCRdb lists each CDR3 protein once, without DNA. The sample is made up of a few hundred thousand distinct CDR3 sequences, and the top ten hold approximately 1.5% of it. The sample was blood T cells: a sorted CD56 or NKG2C T cell subset, CD4+ or CD8+ T cells, or bulk PBMC T cells (not recorded which). All receptors come from a woman aged 45-65 years in good health.

This sequence joins TRBV12-3 or TRBV12-4 and TRBJ2-1; TCRdb returns TRBD2, unconfirmable since there is no DNA. The CDR3 has 15 residues. CDR3 loop: CASSFGGTRSDEQFF.

The chain has TRBV3-1 and TRBJ2-7; TCRdb proposes TRBD2, but this gene call is untestable without DNA. The CDR3 extends over 13 amino acids. Germline values: CDR1 LGHDT, CDR2 YNNKEL (reference sequence). CDR3 in amino acids: CASRRGLNYEQYF.

J is TRBJ2-5 and V is TRBV7-9; TCRdb reports TRBD1, a call that lacks DNA to check it against. Germline loops: CDR1 SEHNR, CDR2 FQNEAQ (reference sequence). The CDR3 is 15 amino acids. The CDR3 reads CASSPPVGGLETQYF.

V usage is TRBV6-5 and J usage is TRBJ2-2; TCRdb's D call of TRBD2 is untestable without DNA. Per germline, CDR1 MNHEY and CDR2 SVGAGI. This CDR3 comprises 16 residues. CDR3 region: CASSYLQRENTGELFF.

This rearrangement joins TRBV4-1 to TRBJ1-5; without DNA, the TCRdb call of TRBD1 cannot be checked. This CDR3 contains 18 residues. Germline V gene sequence: CDR1 MGHRA, CDR2 YSYEKL. CDR3 amino acids: CASSPTIGQGASNQPQHF.

This chain joins TRBV7-9 and TRBJ2-1; TCRdb proposes TRBD2, but this gene call is untestable without DNA. CDR3 size: 14 residues. Germline V gene data show CDR1 as SEHNR and CDR2 as FQNEAQ (reference sequence). CDR3 in amino acids: CASSIKREENEQFF. Based on the CDR3 plus reference TRBV7-9 and TRBJ2-1, the full variable domain is DTGVSQNPRHKITKRGQNVTFRCDPISEHNRLYWYRQTLGQGPEFLTYFQNEAQLEKSRLLSDRFSAERPKGSFSTLEIQRTEQGDSAMYLCASSIKREENEQFFGPGTRLTVL.

The chain has TRBV5-1 and TRBJ1-1. This CDR3 has 13 amino acids. Germline-derived CDR1 and CDR2 are SGHRS and YFSETQ. CDR3 loop: CASGRGANTEAFF.

The chain links TRBV11-3 to TRBJ2-5. The CDR3 has 15 amino acids. Germline CDR1 reads SGHNT; CDR2 reads YENEEA. The CDR3 sequence: CASSLADRDQETQYF.

J is TRBJ2-5 and V is TRBV4-1; TCRdb's D gene call, TRBD2, goes unchecked for lack of DNA. CDR3 length: 14 residues. The germline V gene has CDR1 MGHRA and CDR2 YSYEKL. CDR3 in amino acids: CASSRGLVAETQYF.

The V call is TRBV20-1, the J call TRBJ2-7; TCRdb's D gene call, TRBD1, goes unchecked for lack of DNA. This CDR3 has 14 residues. The germline V gene encodes CDR1 DFQATT and CDR2 SNEGSKA (reference sequence). The CDR3 region is CSAVDRVLFGEQYF.

The CDR3 loop is CASSLRLGQGVGETQYF. The chain recombines TRBV7-2 with TRBJ2-5; the D gene TCRdb calls, TRBD1, cannot be checked with no DNA. The CDR3 has 17 amino acids. Germline loops: CDR1 SGHTA, CDR2 FQGNSA.

The genes are TRBV29-1 and TRBJ1-2. The CDR3 sequence is 12 residues long. Germline V lookup: CDR1 SQVTM, CDR2 ANQGSEA. The CDR3 protein is CSAEGGNYGYTF. Full variable domain (outside the CDR3, taken from reference TRBV29-1 and TRBJ1-2): SAVISQKPSRDICQRGTSLTIQCQVDSQVTMMFWYRQQPGQSLTLIATANQGSEATYESGFVIDKFPISRPNLTFSTLTVSNMSPEDSSIYLCSAEGGNYGYTFGSGTRLTVV.

The genes are TRBV5-1 and TRBJ2-2. The germline V gene encodes CDR1 SGHRS and CDR2 YFSETQ. The CDR3 has 18 amino acids. The CDR3 sequence: CASSLRSVGQLNTGELFF.

The chain recombines TRBV7-9 with TRBJ2-1; the TCRdb D gene call, TRBD1, has no DNA to confirm it. Germline V gives CDR1 SEHNR, CDR2 FQNEAQ (reference sequence). The CDR3 spans 14 residues. The CDR3 protein is CASGRGQVGNEQFF.

The V gene is TRBV4-1, the J gene TRBJ2-1; TCRdb designates TRBD1, a call that cannot be tested without DNA. This CDR3 has 16 residues. CDR1 is MGHRA and CDR2 is YSYEKL in the germline V gene. This CDR3 reads CASSPGTGKTSAEQFF.

The genes are TRBV11-2 and TRBJ2-1; absent DNA, TCRdb's TRBD1 call cannot be checked. CDR3 length equals 17 residues. CDR1 SGHAT and CDR2 FQNNGV come from the germline V gene. The CDR3 is CASSPGIGQGARNEQFF.

The V call is TRBV6-6, the J call TRBJ2-3; TCRdb calls TRBD2, which cannot be checked without DNA. Germline CDR1 reads MNHNY; CDR2 reads SVGAGI (reference sequence). The CDR3 is 16 amino acids. CDR3: CASWSPLAGTRDTQYF.

The genes are TRBV9 and TRBJ2-7; the D gene TCRdb calls, TRBD1, cannot be checked with no DNA. CDR1 is SGDLS and CDR2 is YYNGEE in the germline V gene. The CDR3 length is 15 residues. The CDR3 region is CASSVPGRPSYEQYF.

The rearrangement uses TRBV5-6 and TRBJ2-3; without DNA, the TCRdb call of TRBD1 cannot be checked. The CDR3 runs to 16 residues. Germline loops: CDR1 SGHDT, CDR2 YYEEEE. The CDR3 protein is CASRAVLTGGTDTQYF.

The chain recombines TRBV5-1 with TRBJ2-1; TCRdb indicates TRBD2, and absent DNA this call remains unverified. The CDR3 sequence is 12 residues long. CDR1 SGHRS and CDR2 YFSETQ come from the germline V gene. The CDR3 here is CASSLVGGGQFF.

CDR3 loop: CASNLHSGNTIYF. V usage is TRBV2 and J usage is TRBJ1-3. The CDR3 loop spans 13 amino acids. Germline V gene lookup returns CDR1 SNHLY and CDR2 FYNNEI.

The chain recombines TRBV25-1 with TRBJ2-1; TCRdb's D gene call, TRBD2, goes unchecked for lack of DNA. The germline gives CDR1 MGHDK, CDR2 SYGVNS. The CDR3 has 15 amino acids. CDR3 region: CASSPGLAEDNEQFF.

This sequence joins TRBV29-1 and TRBJ2-3. The CDR3 extends over 14 amino acids. Germline V lookup: CDR1 SQVTM, CDR2 ANQGSEA. CDR3 loop: CSVESRRATDTQYF.

The chain carries TRBV6-1 and TRBJ2-1; TCRdb proposes TRBD2, but this gene call is untestable without DNA. The CDR3 covers 17 residues. Germline assignment: CDR1 MNHNS and CDR2 SASEGT. CDR3: CASSEWFGGPLGNEQFF.

V gene TRBV9 combines with J gene TRBJ2-1. This CDR3 contains 16 residues. CDR1 is SGDLS and CDR2 is YYNGEE in the germline V gene. The CDR3 here is CASSVEFYNSYNEQFF.

V usage is TRBV5-1 and J usage is TRBJ1-5. From germline, CDR1 is SGHRS and CDR2 YFSETQ. The CDR3 is made up of 18 amino acids. The CDR3 reads CASSSGPQGLANNQPQHF.

The chain combines TRBV12-3 or TRBV12-4 with TRBJ2-1. The CDR3 runs to 15 residues. CDR3 amino acids: CASSFQVGSYNEQFF.

V usage is TRBV12-3 or TRBV12-4 and J usage is TRBJ1-3. This CDR3 comprises 14 residues. CDR3 sequence: CASSYGGSGNTIYF.

The chain joins TRBV19 to TRBJ2-2; TCRdb picks TRBD1, but there is no DNA to check that call. The CDR3 covers 14 residues. In germline, CDR1 is LNHDA, CDR2 SQIVND (reference sequence). The CDR3 region is CAMLPGQGAGELFF.